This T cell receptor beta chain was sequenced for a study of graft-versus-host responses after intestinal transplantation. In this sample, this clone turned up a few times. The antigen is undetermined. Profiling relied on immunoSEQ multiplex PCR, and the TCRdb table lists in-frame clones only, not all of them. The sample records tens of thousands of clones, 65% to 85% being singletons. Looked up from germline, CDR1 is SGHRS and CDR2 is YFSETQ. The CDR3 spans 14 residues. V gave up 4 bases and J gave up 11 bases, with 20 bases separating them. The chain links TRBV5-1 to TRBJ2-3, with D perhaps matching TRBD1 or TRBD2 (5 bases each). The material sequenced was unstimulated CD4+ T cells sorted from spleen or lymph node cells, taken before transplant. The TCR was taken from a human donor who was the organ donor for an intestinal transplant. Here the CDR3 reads CASSPDPGTPGQYF. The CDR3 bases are TGCGCCAGCAGCCCGGACCCCGGGACCCCGGGGCAGTATTTT.